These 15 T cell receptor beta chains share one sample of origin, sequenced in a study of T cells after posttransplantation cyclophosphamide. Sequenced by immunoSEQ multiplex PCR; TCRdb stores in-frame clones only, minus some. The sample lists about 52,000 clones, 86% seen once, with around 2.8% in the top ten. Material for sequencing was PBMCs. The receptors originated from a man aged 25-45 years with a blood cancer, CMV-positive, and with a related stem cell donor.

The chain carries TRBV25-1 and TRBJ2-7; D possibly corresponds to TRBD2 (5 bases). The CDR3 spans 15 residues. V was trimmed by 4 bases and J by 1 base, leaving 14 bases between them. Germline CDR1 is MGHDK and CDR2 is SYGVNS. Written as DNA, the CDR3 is TGTGCCAGCAGTGGGACGGGATCGAGGTCCTACGAGCAGTACTTC. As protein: CASSGTGSRSYEQYF.

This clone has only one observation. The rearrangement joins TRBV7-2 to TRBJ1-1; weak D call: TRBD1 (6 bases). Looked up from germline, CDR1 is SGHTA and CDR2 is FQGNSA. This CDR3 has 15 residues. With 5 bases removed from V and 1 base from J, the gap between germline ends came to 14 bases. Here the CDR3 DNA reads TGTGCCAGCAGCCGGGGGGCGTTGGGGAACACTGAAGCTTTCTTT. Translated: CASSRGALGNTEAFF.

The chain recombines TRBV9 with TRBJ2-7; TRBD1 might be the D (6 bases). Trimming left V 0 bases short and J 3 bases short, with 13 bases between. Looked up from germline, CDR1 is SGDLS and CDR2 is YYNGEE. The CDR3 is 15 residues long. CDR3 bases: TGTGCCAGCAGCGTAGGTCGCCACAGGGACTACGAGCAGTACTTC. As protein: CASSVGRHRDYEQYF.

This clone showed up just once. In DNA form, the CDR3 reads TGTGCCAGCAGCTTAGAATTTTGGTGGCAAGACTATGGCTACACCTTC. Translating gives CASSLEFWWQDYGYTF. V and J are TRBV7-9 and TRBJ1-2; D is unclear. This CDR3 comprises 16 residues. Per germline, CDR1 SEHNR and CDR2 FQNEAQ (reference sequence). The V end was cut by 1 base, the J end by 3 bases, with 15 bases between.

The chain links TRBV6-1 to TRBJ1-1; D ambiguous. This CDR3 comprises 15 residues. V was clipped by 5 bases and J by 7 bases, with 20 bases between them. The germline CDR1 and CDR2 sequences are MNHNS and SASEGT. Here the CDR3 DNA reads TGTGCCAGCAGTCGCCAGTCGGGTCTTAACGGTGAAGCTTTCTTT. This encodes CASSRQSGLNGEAFF.

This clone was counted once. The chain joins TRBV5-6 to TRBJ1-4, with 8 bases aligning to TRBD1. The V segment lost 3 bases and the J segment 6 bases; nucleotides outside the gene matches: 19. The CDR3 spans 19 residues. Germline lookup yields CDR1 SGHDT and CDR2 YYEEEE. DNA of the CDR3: TGTGCCAGCAGCTACTCCAGGACAGAGGGACAGGTCAACGATGAAAAACTGTTTTTT. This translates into CASSYSRTEGQVNDEKLFF.

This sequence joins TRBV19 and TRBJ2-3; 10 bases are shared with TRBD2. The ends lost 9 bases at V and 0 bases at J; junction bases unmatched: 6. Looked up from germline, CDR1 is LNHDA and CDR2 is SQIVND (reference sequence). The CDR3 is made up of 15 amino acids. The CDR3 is CASSPAGGSTDTQYF. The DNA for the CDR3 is TGTGCCAGCTCCCCAGCGGGGGGGAGCACAGATACGCAGTATTTT.

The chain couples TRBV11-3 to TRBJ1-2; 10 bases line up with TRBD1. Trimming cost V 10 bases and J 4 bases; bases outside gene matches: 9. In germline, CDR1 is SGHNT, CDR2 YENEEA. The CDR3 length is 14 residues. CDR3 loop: CAMGQGPSLYGYTF. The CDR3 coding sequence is TGTGCCATGGGACAGGGGCCATCTCTCTATGGCTACACCTTC.

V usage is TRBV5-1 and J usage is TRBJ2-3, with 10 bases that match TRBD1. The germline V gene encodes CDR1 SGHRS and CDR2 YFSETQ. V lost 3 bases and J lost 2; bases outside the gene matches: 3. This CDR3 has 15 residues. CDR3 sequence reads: CASSSGQGVTDTQYF. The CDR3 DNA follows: TGCGCCAGCAGCTCAGGACAGGGGGTCACAGATACGCAGTATTTT. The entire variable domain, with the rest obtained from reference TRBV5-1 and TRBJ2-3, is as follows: KAGVTQTPRYLIKTRGQQVTLSCSPISGHRSVSWYQQTPGQGLQFLFEYFSETQRNKGNFPGRFSGRQFSNSRSEMNVSTLELGDSALYLCASSSGQGVTDTQYFGPGTRLTVL.

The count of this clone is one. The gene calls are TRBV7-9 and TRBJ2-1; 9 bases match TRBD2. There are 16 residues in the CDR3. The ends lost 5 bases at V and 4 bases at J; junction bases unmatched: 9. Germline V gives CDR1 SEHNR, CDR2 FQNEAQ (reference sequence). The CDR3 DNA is TGTGCCAGCAGCCCCCGAGGCGGGAGGGGATACAATGAGCAGTTCTTC. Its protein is CASSPRGGRGYNEQFF.

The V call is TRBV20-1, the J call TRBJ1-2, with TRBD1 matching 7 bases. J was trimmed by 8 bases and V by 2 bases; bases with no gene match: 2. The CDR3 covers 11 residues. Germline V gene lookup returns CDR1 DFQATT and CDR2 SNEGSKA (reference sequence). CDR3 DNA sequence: TGCAGTGCTAGACAGGGGGGAGGCTACACCTTC. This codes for CSARQGGGYTF.

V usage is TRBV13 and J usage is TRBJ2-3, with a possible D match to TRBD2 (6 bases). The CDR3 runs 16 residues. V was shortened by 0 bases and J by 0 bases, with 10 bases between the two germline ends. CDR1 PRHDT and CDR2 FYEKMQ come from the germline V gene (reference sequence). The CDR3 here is CASSLGASESTDTQYF. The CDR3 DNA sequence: TGTGCCAGCAGCTTAGGGGCTAGCGAAAGCACAGATACGCAGTATTTT.

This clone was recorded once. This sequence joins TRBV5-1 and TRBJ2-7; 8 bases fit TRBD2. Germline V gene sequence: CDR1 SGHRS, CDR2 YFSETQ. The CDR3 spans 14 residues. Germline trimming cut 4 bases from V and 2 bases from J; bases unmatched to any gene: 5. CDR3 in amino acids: CASSRTSGPYEQYF. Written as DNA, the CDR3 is TGCGCCAGCAGCCGTACTAGCGGACCCTACGAGCAGTACTTC.

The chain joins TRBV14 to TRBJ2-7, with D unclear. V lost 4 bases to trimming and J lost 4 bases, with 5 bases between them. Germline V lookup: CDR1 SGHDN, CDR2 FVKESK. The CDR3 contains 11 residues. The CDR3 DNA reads TGTGCCAGCAGCCTACTGTACGAGCAGTACTTC. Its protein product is CASSLLYEQYF.

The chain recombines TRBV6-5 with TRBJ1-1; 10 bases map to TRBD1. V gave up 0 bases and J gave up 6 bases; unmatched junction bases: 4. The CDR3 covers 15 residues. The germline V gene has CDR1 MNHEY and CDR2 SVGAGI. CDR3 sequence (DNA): TGTGCCAGCAGTTACTCGGAGGGACAGGGGCCTGAAGCTTTCTTT. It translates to CASSYSEGQGPEAFF.